This record looks at one TCR beta chain sequence and its context. This record comes from a study of blood T cell repertoires in COVID-19. Study at large: Sample material is recorded as cDNA or gDNA derived from T cells, B-cell-depleted T cells, or PBMCs.

Per the authors' pipeline: Amplification of reference gene primers provided the estimated nucleated cell counts. Only in-frame clones appear in the TCRdb table, and some are missing; sequencing was by immunoSEQ multiplex PCR. V and J calls and clone size are those listed in that table; D and trimming were worked out from the DNA. In the table there are 70,000 to 75,000 clones, 88% of which are singletons. Sequenced sample: peripheral blood. The receptor's source is a human donor in a cohort sampled during active COVID-19.

The CDR3 loop is CASSFRGTGSEAFF. In DNA, the CDR3 is TGTGCCAGCAGCTTTAGGGGGACAGGGTCTGAAGCTTTCTTT. V is TRBV5-6 and J is TRBJ1-1, with 9 bases fitting TRBD1. CDR3 length: 14 residues. The germline V gene has CDR1 SGHDT and CDR2 YYEEEE. V gave up 2 bases and J gave up 6 bases; unmatched junction bases: 5.